This T cell receptor (beta chain) was documented in a study of blood T cell repertoires in COVID-19. Whole-study context: The analysed material was cDNA or gDNA that came from T cells, B-cell-depleted T cells, or PBMCs.

Sequenced by immunoSEQ multiplex PCR; TCRdb stores in-frame clones only, minus some. The table lists about 130,000 clones, roughly 86% of them singletons. V trimming: 3 bases; J trimming: 3 bases; junction bases outside the gene matches: 2. The CDR3 covers 13 residues. Germline assignment: CDR1 SGHRS and CDR2 YFSETQ. The chain combines TRBV5-1 with TRBJ1-1, with 7 nucleotides matching TRBD1. The sequenced sample was peripheral blood. The source of this sequence is a woman in her forties or fifties who had recovered from COVID-19. The DNA of the CDR3 is TGCGCCAGCAGCTCAACAGGGGACACTGAAGCTTTCTTT. Translation: CASSSTGDTEAFF.